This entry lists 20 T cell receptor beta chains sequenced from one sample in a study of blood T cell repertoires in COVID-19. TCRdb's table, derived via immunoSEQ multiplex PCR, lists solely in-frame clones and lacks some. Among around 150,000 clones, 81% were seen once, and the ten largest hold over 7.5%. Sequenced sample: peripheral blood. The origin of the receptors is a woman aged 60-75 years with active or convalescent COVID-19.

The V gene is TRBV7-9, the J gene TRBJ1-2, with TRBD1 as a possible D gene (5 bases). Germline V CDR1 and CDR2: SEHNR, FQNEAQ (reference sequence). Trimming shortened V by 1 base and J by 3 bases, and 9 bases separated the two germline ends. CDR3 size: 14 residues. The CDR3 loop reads CASSLGGVDYGYTF. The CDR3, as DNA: TGTGCCAGCAGCTTAGGGGGCGTTGACTATGGCTACACCTTC.

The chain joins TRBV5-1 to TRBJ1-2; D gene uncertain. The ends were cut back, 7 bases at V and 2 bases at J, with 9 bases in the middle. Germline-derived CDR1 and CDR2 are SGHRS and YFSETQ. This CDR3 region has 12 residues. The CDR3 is CASGRENYGYTF. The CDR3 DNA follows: TGCGCCAGCGGGCGGGAAAACTATGGCTACACCTTC.

In nucleotides, the CDR3 is TGCGCCAGCAGCTTGAATGTGGGGCCAGGGGAGACCCAGTACTTC. The encoded protein is CASSLNVGPGETQYF. The V gene is TRBV5-1, the J gene TRBJ2-5, with a tentative D call TRBD1 (5 bases). The CDR3 extends over 15 amino acids. The ends were cut back, 1 base at V and 5 bases at J, with 15 bases in the middle. Germline CDR1 is SGHRS and CDR2 is YFSETQ.

In nucleotides, the CDR3 is TGTGCCAGCAGCGATAGCTTCGGTGGCTACACCTTC. Translation gives CASSDSFGGYTF. V is TRBV6-2 or TRBV6-3 and J is TRBJ1-2, with unresolved D. Germline V CDR1 and CDR2: MNHEY, SVGEGT. V was cut by 6 bases and J by 7 bases, with 12 bases left in between. The CDR3 is made up of 12 amino acids.

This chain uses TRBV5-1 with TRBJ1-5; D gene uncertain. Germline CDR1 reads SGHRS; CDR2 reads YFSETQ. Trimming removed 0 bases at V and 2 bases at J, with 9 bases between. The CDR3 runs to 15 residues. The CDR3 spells CASSLGTAGNQPQHF. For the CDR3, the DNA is TGCGCCAGCAGCTTGGGAACTGCTGGCAATCAGCCCCAGCATTTT.

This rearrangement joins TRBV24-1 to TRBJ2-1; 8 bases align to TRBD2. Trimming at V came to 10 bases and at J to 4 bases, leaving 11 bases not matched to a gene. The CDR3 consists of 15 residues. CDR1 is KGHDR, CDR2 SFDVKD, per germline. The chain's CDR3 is CATAAVSGAYNEQFF. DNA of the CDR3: TGTGCCACGGCCGCGGTTAGCGGGGCGTACAATGAGCAGTTCTTC.

CDR3 sequence reads: CASIGSGRSYEQYF. In nucleotides, the CDR3 is TGTGCCAGCATAGGGAGCGGGAGATCCTACGAGCAGTACTTC. V is TRBV6-6 and J is TRBJ2-7; 8 bases map to TRBD2. There are 14 residues in the CDR3. Germline values: CDR1 MNHNY, CDR2 SVGAGI (reference sequence). J gave up 1 base and V 7 bases, and 6 bases lay outside the gene matches.

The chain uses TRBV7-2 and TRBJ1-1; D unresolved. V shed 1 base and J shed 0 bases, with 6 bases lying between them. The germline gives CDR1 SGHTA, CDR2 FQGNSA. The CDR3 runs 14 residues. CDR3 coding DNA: TGTGCCAGCAGCTTAGAAGGAGTGAACACTGAAGCTTTCTTT. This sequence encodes CASSLEGVNTEAFF.

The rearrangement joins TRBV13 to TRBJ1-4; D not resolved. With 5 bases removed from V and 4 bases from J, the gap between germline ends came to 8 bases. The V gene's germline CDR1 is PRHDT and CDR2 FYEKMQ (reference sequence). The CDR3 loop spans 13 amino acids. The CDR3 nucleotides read TGTGCCAGCAGCATAACAGTTAATGAAAAACTGTTTTTT. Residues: CASSITVNEKLFF. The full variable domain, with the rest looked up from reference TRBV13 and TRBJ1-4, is AAGVIQSPRHLIKEKRETATLKCYPIPRHDTVYWYQQGPGQDPQFLISFYEKMQSDKGSIPDRFSAQQFSDYHSELNMSSLELGDSALYFCASSITVNEKLFFGSGTQLSVL.

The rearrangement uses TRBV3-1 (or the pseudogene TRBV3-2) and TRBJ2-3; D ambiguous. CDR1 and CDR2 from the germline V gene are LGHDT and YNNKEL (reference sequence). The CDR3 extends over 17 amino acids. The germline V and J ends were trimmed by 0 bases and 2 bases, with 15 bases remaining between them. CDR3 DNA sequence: TGTGCCAGCAGCCAAGATCAAATCGACTTGTACACAGATACGCAGTATTTT. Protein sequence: CASSQDQIDLYTDTQYF.

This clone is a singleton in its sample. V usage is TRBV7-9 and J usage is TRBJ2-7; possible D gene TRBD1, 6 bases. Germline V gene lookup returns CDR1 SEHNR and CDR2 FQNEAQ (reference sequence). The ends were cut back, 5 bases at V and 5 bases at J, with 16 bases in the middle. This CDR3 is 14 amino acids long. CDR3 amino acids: CASSTQRAGDEQYF. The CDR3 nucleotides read TGTGCCAGCAGCACCCAGCGCGCAGGGGACGAGCAGTACTTC. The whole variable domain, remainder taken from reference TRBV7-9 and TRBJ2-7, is DTGVSQNPRHKITKRGQNVTFRCDPISEHNRLYWYRQTLGQGPEFLTYFQNEAQLEKSRLLSDRFSAERPKGSFSTLEIQRTEQGDSAMYLCASSTQRAGDEQYFGPGTRLTVT.

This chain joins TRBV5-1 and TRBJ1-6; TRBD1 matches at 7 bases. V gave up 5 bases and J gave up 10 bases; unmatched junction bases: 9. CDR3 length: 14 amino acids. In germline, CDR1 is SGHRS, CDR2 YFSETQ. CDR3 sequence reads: CASSRGQGGSPLHF. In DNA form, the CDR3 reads TGCGCCAGCAGTAGGGGGCAGGGAGGATCACCCCTCCACTTT. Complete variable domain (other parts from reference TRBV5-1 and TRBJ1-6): KAGVTQTPRYLIKTRGQQVTLSCSPISGHRSVSWYQQTPGQGLQFLFEYFSETQRNKGNFPGRFSGRQFSNSRSEMNVSTLELGDSALYLCASSRGQGGSPLHFGNGTRLTVT.

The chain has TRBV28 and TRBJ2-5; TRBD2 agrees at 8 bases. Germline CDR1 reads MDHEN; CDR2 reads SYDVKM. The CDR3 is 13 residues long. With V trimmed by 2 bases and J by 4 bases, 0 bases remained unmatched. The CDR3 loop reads CASSLAGGETQYF. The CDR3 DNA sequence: TGTGCCAGCAGTTTAGCGGGGGGAGAGACCCAGTACTTC.

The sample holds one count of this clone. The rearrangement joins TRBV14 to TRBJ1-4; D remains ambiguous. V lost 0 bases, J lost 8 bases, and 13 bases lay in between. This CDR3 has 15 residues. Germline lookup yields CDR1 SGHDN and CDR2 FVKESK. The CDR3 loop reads CASSQDTGLGEKLFF. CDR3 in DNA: TGTGCCAGCAGCCAAGACACGGGATTGGGCGAAAAACTGTTTTTT.

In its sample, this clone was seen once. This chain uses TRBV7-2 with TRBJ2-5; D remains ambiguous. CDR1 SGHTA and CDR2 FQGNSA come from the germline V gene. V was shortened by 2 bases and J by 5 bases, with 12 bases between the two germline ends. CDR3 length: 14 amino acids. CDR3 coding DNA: TGTGCCAGCAGCTTAAGCCTGTCACCGGAGACCCAGTACTTC. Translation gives CASSLSLSPETQYF.

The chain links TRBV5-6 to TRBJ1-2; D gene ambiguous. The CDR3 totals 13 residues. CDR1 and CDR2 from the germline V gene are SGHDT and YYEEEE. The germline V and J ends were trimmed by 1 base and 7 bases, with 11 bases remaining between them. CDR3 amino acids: CASSLRAGTGYTF. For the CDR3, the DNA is TGTGCCAGCAGCTTGAGGGCGGGTACTGGCTACACCTTC.

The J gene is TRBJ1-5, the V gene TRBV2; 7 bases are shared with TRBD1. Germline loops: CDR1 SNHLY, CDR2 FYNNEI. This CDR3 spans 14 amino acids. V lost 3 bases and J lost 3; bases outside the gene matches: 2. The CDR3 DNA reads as TGTGCCAGCAGTGAGGGGACAGCCAATCAGCCCCAGCATTTT. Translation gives CASSEGTANQPQHF.

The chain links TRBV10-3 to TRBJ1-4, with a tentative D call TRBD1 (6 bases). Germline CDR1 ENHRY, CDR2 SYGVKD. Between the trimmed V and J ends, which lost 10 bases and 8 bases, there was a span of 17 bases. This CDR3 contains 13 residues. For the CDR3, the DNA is TGTGCCACTGCACAGGGTAATGAAGAAAAACTGTTTTTT. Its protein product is CATAQGNEEKLFF.

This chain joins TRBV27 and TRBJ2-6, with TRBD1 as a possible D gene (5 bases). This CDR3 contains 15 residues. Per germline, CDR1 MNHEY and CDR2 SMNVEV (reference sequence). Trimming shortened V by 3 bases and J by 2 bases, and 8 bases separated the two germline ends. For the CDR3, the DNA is TGTGCCAGCAGTTTTCAAGGGGCTGGGGCCAACGTCCTGACTTTC. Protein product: CASSFQGAGANVLTF.

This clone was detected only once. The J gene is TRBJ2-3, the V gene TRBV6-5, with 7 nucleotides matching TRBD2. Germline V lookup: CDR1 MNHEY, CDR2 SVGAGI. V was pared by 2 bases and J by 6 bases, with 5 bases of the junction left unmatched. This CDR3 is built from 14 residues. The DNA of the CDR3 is TGTGCCAGCAGTTACCGAGCGGGGTATGATACGCAGTATTTT. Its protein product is CASSYRAGYDTQYF.